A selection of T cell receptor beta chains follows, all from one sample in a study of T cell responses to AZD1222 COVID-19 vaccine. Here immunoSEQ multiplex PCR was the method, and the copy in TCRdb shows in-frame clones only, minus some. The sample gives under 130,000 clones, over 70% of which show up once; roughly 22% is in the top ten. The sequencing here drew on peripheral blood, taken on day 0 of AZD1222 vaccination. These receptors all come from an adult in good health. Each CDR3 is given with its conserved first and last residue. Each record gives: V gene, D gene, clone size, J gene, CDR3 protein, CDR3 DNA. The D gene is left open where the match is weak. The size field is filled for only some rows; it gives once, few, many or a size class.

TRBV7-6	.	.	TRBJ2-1	CASSLLNEQFF	TGTGCCAGCAGCTTACTTAATGAGCAGTTCTTC
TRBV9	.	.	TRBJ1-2	CASRGGFDGYTF	TGTGCCAGCAGGGGAGGGTTCGATGGCTACACCTTC
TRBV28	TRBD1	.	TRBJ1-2	CASSLRQGRGYGYTF	TGTGCCAGCAGTTTAAGACAGGGGAGGGGCTATGGCTACACCTTC
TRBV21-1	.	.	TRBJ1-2	CASSTRDRDFNYGYTF	TGTGCCAGCAGCACTCGGGACAGAGACTTTAACTATGGCTACACCTTC
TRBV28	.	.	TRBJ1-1	CASTYLIRVATEAFF	TGTGCCAGCACCTACCTCATCAGGGTGGCCACTGAAGCTTTCTTT
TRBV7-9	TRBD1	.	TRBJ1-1	CASSLIQGSEAFF	TGTGCCAGCAGCTTGATACAGGGGTCTGAAGCTTTCTTT
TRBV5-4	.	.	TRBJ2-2	CASSFRQGYTGELFF	TGTGCCAGCAGCTTCCGGCAGGGGTACACCGGGGAGCTGTTTTTT
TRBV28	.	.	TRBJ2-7	CASIRDRPYEQYF	TGTGCCAGCATCCGGGACCGCCCCTACGAGCAGTACTTC
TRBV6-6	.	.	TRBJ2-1	CASSADPYNEQFF	TGTGCCAGCAGTGCCGACCCGTACAATGAGCAGTTCTTC
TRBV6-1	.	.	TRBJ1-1	CASSERTVLNTEAFF	TGTGCCAGCAGTGAGAGAACCGTCCTGAACACTGAAGCTTTCTTT
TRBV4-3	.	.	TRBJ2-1	CASSQDQRPQRVEQFF	TGCGCCAGCAGCCAAGATCAGCGGCCCCAAAGGGTTGAGCAGTTCTTC
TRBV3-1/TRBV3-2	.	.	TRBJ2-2	CASSQGGGLDNTGELFF	TGTGCCAGCAGCCAAGGGGGAGGACTGGACAACACCGGGGAGCTGTTTTTT
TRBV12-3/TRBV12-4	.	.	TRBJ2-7	CASGKTNVEQYF	TGTGCCAGCGGGAAAACTAACGTCGAGCAGTACTTC
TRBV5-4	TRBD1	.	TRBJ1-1	CASSLQGANTEAFF	TGTGCCAGCAGTTTACAGGGGGCGAACACTGAAGCTTTCTTT
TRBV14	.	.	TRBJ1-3	CASSQAFYRALGNTIYF	TGTGCCAGCAGTCAAGCCTTTTACCGGGCCCTGGGAAACACCATATATTTT
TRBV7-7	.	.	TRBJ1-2	CASSLEVDGKPFHGYTF	TGTGCTAGCAGCTTAGAGGTGGACGGAAAACCCTTTCATGGCTACACCTTC
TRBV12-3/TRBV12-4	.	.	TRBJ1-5	CASSPRSNQPQHF	TGTGCCAGCAGTCCCCGATCCAATCAGCCCCAGCATTTT
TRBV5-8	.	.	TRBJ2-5	CASKGEGGETQYF	TGTGCCAGCAAGGGGGAAGGAGGAGAGACCCAGTACTTC
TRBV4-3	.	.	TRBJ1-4	CASSQDPRGGGNEKLFF	TGCGCCAGCAGCCAGGACCCCAGAGGGGGGGGTAATGAAAAACTGTTTTTT
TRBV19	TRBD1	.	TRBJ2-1	CASSPQGASNEQFF	TGTGCCAGTAGTCCGCAGGGGGCGAGCAATGAGCAGTTCTTC
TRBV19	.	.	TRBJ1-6	CASRSLTDNSPLHF	TGTGCCAGTAGATCGCTAACCGATAATTCACCCCTCCACTTT
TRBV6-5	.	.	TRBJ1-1	CASSHMTGTSEAFF	TGTGCCAGCAGTCACATGACAGGAACCTCTGAAGCTTTCTTT
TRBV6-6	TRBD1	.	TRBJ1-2	CASSQRTGTYGYTF	TGTGCCAGCAGCCAGAGGACAGGGACCTATGGCTACACCTTC
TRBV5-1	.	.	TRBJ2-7	CASKDAGSRWEQYF	TGCGCCAGCAAGGATGCAGGATCACGTTGGGAGCAGTACTTC
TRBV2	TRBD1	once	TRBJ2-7	CASSDGQGAYEQYF	TGTGCCAGCAGTGACGGGCAGGGGGCCTACGAGCAGTACTTC
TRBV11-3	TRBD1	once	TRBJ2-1	CASSSTGTGYNEQFF	TGTGCCAGCAGCTCCACCGGGACAGGATACAATGAGCAGTTCTTC
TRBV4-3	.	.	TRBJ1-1	CASSRSRDIYTEAFF	TGCGCCAGCAGCCGAAGCCGGGACATATACACTGAAGCTTTCTTT
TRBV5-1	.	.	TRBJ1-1	CASSVGNTEAFF	TGCGCCAGCAGCGTGGGGAACACTGAAGCTTTCTTT
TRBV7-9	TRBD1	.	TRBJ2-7	CASSRGQGDSYEQYF	TGTGCCAGCAGCCGTGGACAGGGAGATTCCTACGAGCAGTACTTC
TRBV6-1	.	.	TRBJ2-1	CASSERGRDSLTEVQFF	TGTGCCAGCAGTGAAAGGGGGCGGGACAGCTTAACGGAAGTGCAGTTCTTC
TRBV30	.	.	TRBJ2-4	CAWSNPIQYF	TGTGCCTGGAGTAACCCCATTCAGTACTTC
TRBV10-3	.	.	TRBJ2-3	CAISGGAGTDTQYF	TGTGCCATCAGCGGGGGAGCGGGCACAGATACGCAGTATTTT
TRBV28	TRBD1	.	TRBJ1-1	CASTTTGGGTEAFF	TGTGCCAGCACCACGACAGGGGGAGGAACTGAAGCTTTCTTT
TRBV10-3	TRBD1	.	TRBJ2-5	CAISDQDRGSISQETQYF	TGTGCCATCAGTGACCAAGACAGGGGGAGTATATCCCAAGAGACCCAGTACTTC
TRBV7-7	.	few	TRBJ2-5	CASSLRGFSSETQYF	TGTGCTAGCAGCTTACGGGGGTTTAGCTCGGAGACCCAGTACTTC
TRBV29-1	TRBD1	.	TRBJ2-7	CSVGGQGAYEQYF	TGCAGCGTCGGAGGACAGGGGGCATACGAGCAGTACTTC
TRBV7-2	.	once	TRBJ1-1	CASSLNGRYEAFF	TGTGCCAGCAGCCTCAACGGACGGTATGAAGCTTTCTTT
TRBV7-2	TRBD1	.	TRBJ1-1	CASSQGGVRTGKTEAFF	TGTGCCAGCAGCCAGGGAGGTGTTCGGACAGGGAAAACTGAAGCTTTCTTT
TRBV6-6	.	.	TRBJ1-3	CASSYSGGMGNTIYF	TGTGCCAGCAGTTACTCGGGGGGGATGGGAAACACCATATATTTT
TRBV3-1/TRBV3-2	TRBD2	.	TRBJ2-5	CASSLTSGGARETQYF	TGTGCCAGCAGCCTGACTAGCGGGGGGGCGAGGGAGACCCAGTACTTC
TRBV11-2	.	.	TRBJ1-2	CASRNLSRYGYTF	TGTGCCAGCAGAAATCTCTCGAGGTATGGCTACACCTTC
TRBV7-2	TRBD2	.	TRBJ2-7	CASSLDGGALYEQYF	TGTGCCAGCAGCTTAGACGGGGGGGCTCTTTACGAGCAGTACTTC
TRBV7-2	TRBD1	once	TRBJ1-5	CASSLGQGMGNQPQHF	TGTGCCAGCAGCTTAGGACAGGGGATGGGTAATCAGCCCCAGCATTTT
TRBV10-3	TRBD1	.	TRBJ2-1	CAISPRQGDNEQFF	TGTGCCATCAGCCCTAGACAGGGCGACAATGAGCAGTTCTTC
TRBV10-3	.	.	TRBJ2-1	CAISPNSFLGNEQFF	TGTGCCATCAGTCCGAACAGTTTTTTAGGGAATGAGCAGTTCTTC
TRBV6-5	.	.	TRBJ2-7	CASSYSTSTIYEQYF	TGTGCCAGCAGTTACTCGACTTCTACGATCTACGAGCAGTACTTC
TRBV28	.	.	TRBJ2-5	CASSRDYQETQYF	TGTGCCAGCAGCAGGGACTACCAAGAGACCCAGTACTTC
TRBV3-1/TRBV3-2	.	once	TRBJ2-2	CASSQVAGGTGELFF	TGTGCCAGCAGCCAAGTAGCCGGGGGCACCGGGGAGCTGTTTTTT
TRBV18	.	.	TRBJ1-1	CASSRPRPAGLEAFF	TGTGCCAGCTCCCGACCACGTCCTGCAGGACTTGAAGCTTTCTTT
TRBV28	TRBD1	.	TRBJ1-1	CASSFLTGYTNTEAFF	TGTGCCAGCAGTTTCTTGACAGGGTATACGAACACTGAAGCTTTCTTT
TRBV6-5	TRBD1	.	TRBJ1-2	CASSWDRGYGYTF	TGTGCCAGCAGTTGGGACAGGGGCTATGGCTACACCTTC
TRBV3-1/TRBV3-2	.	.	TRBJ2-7	CASRDSWGGFHEQYF	TGTGCCAGCCGCGATAGTTGGGGTGGCTTCCACGAGCAGTACTTC
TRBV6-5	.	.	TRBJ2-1	CASGRLGSNEQFF	TGTGCCAGCGGTCGGTTGGGGTCCAATGAGCAGTTCTTC
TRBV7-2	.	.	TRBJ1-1	CASSLGQLNTEAFF	TGTGCCAGCAGCTTAGGACAACTGAACACTGAAGCTTTCTTT
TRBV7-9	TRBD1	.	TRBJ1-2	CASSLMGQGGYGYTF	TGTGCCAGCAGCTTAATGGGACAGGGAGGCTATGGCTACACCTTC